This TCR beta chain comes out of a study of cytomegalovirus exposure and HLA in healthy donors (dated by TCRdb to the late 2010s). A note on the overall study: An earlier analysis of 587 of the donors reported approximately 300 Gb of sequence data and roughly 120 million unique TCR beta sequences obtained from about 200 million T cells. To decide whether each TCR beta V gene segment behaved as functional or pseudogenic, an earlier analysis of some 580 of the donors relied on high-throughput TCR beta sequencing. About 5 DR-DQ haplotypes were handled as single units for association and clustering, since linkage in the cohort was strong. A later genetic analysis took genome-wide SNP genotypes for about three fifths of the roughly 700 donors and used that subset as a discovery cohort. The study aimed to test whether cataloging public T cell receptors could reveal signatures of past pathogen exposure. Alongside the repertoire data, information on donor age, sex, ethnicity and CMV serostatus was compiled. To predict cytomegalovirus infection status, the study combined high-throughput TCR immunosequencing, statistical association of individual TCRs with disease status, and machine learning. A later analysis re-examined previously published TCR beta repertoires from hundreds of donors and added high-resolution HLA genotyping to investigate patterns of TCR occurrence. Typing coverage varied by locus: roughly 629-630 donors for A, B, C, DRB1 and DQB1; about 520 for DQA1; over 600 for DPA1; 400 to 480 for DPB1. In addition to the first cohort of several hundred subjects, a separate validation cohort of over 90 different subjects was used. Around 330 gigabases of sequencing data and approximately 92 million unique TCR sequences made up an early release that covered several hundred HLA-typed donors. Using immunosequencing, the study profiled T cell repertoires from around 670 subjects and related those repertoires to cytomegalovirus serostatus. Every discovery cohort repertoire had been produced on one sequencing platform. Among around 400 genotyped donors of the cohort, an average of approximately 240,000 unique TCR beta nucleotide sequences was sequenced per donor, of which 15% to 20% were non-productive. Rather than drawing on any new phenotypic data, the later analysis identified candidate immune exposures from TCR beta sequences and the way those sequences occurred across donors. Both class I and class II loci were covered by HLA typing, at four-digit resolution. Among the 398 genotyped donors, more than 70% belonged to the genetic ancestry cluster associated with self-reported Caucasian donors. General study outcomes and caveats: According to a later analysis, TCR association rates differed among HLA loci, with DRB1 alleles showing the most associated TCRs and HLA-C alleles showing the fewest. In the study, approximately 160 TCR beta chains were listed as associated with cytomegalovirus. Broadly in line with IMGT annotations, most TCR beta V segments showed up in productive rearrangements about 90% or about 30% of the time in an earlier analysis of approximately 640 of the donors. Several of the top co-occurrence clusters appeared to be linked to parvovirus B19, influenza, CMV and Epstein-Barr virus, according to a later analysis. A later analysis associated 15,000 to 20,000 TCR beta sequences with specific HLA alleles at a false discovery rate of 0.05. While some public TCRs were present in many individuals, most TCR sequences turned up only very rarely across donors. When HLA alleles, especially DR and DQ, strongly co-occurred, TCR associations were difficult to assign to individual alleles. A further reported finding was that TCR beta sequences accurately predicted the HLA-A and HLA-B alleles for most subjects in the first cohort. HLA typing was unavailable for some donors at each locus, so association tests used only the typed subset. Because counts were too low, more than 15 rarely observed V segments, including chromosome 9 orphons, were left out of the earlier analysis of approximately 580 of the donors. A later analysis found that most CMV-associated TCR beta chains appeared HLA-restricted, with HLA associations seemingly driven largely by CMV exposure. In a later genetic analysis, fewer N-insertions in productive TCRs were reported among donors in an Asian-associated ancestry cluster than the roughly 700-donor mean. Linkage disequilibrium might explain the correlated functional status among segregating V segments, but an unknown experimental factor could not be ruled out. Sequencing depth was assumed to be roughly uniform across donors in the presence/absence analyses, though that assumption may not hold. In a later genetic analysis, a missense DCLRE1C variant was associated with V-gene and J-gene trimming of TCR beta chains, and the association was replicated in an independent cohort. The authors suggested that the approach could potentially be extended to other disease states and immunological phenotypes. A cluster of highly shared sequence variants was judged likely to represent a technical artifact of the sequencing pipeline. CMV serostatus was the only immune exposure information available for the cohort. Only TCR beta chains were sequenced in this cohort, and the absence of alpha or paired-chain data limited detectable features. In vitro tests confirmed that a few of the cytomegalovirus-associated TCR beta chains recognize cytomegalovirus antigens. In a later analysis, HLA-associated TCR beta chains were found to be more clonally expanded and to have lower generation probabilities than equally common non-associated chains. The classifier was reported to diagnose cytomegalovirus status with high specificity and sensitivity in both the original and validation cohorts.

On this clone: Its antigen specificity is not known. Base quality data are lacking; no much larger clone is found one base away.

In total, approximately 610 healthy bone marrow donors made up the cohort. Cohort members were all nominally healthy when sampled, although unrecorded immune exposures were likely present. CMV serostatus was positive for 289 and negative for 352 of the 666 cohort members, and was not recorded for this donor. Every donor gave a peripheral blood sample, and the peripheral blood mononuclear cells from that sample were used for TCR beta sequencing. Genomic DNA was extracted from the blood cell samples with the Qiagen DNeasy Blood Extraction Kit. The method was the immunoSEQ multiplex PCR assay. A mixture of 60 forward primers for TCR Vbeta segments and 13 reverse primers for TCR Jbeta segments was used in the multiplex PCR. A multiplex PCR assay on genomic DNA amplified the CDR3 region of rearranged TCR beta genes. On the Illumina HiSeq System, the amplified TCR beta libraries were sequenced as 87-base-pair reads. The study's own analysis went as follows. In a later analysis, approximately 74 million unique TCR beta chains were counted across the roughly 700 repertoires, and around 11 million of these chains were shared by at least two donors. A nearest-neighbor algorithm error-corrected the raw reads and collapsed the reads into unique sequences, merging closely related sequences to remove PCR and sequencing errors. CDR3 sequences were aligned to IMGT reference sequences to assign V, D and J gene segments. For a sequence to be retained, at least a six-nucleotide match to both a V gene segment and a J gene segment was required. A rearrangement counted as productive if the CDR3 had no stop codons and remained in frame with V and J, and every other rearrangement counted as non-productive. Following IMGT convention, CDR3 was defined as the stretch from the second conserved V-encoded cysteine up to the conserved J-encoded phenylalanine. Sequences without an unambiguous match to a single V gene segment were excluded from the earlier analysis of about 600 of the donors. An earlier analysis of 500 to 700 of the donors classified V segments as functional when productive rearrangements were above 56.7% and as segregating when the standard deviation between donors was above 5%. A statistical classification framework was developed to diagnose cytomegalovirus status using the catalog of TCR beta chain sequences. In a later analysis, V and J genes were assigned by comparing TCR nucleotide sequences against IMGT/GENE-DB human TR gene sequences. Using the TCRdist pipeline, a later analysis assigned CDR3 sequences along with most-parsimonious VDJ recombination scenarios. In a later analysis, each TCR beta chain was defined by its CDR3 amino acid sequence together with its V-gene family, and reads without a unique V-gene family were excluded. As a way to deal with suspected cross-contamination and a sequencing artifact, a later analysis dropped hundreds of nucleotide sequences that were highly shared and had low generation probability. In a later analysis, a clonal expansion index was calculated for each public chain from normalized within-repertoire ranks of inferred template counts. In a later analysis, generation probabilities were computed with a VDJ recombination model fitted to out-of-frame rearrangements, and the resulting probabilities were checked against IGoR. In a later analysis, TCR-TCR, TCR-HLA and TCR-CMV co-occurrence was scored with hypergeometric tests, and a repertoire-size bias correction was applied to TCR pairs. To estimate false discovery rates, a later analysis permuted the HLA or CMV assignments 20 times. In a later analysis, co-occurring TCRs were grouped with DBSCAN, and TCRdist sequence similarity was added when clustering was performed within HLA-allele-positive subsets. Repertoires with fewer than 30,000 or more than 120,000 public chains were left out of co-occurrence clustering, as were a few repertoires with anomalous nucleotide sharing. The table was pulled from immuneACCESS by TCRdb, which kept in-frame rearrangements only. Such tables lose some clones; where checked, under half of the loss comes from unresolved V genes, and the rest has no known cause. That table furnishes V, J and clone size, whereas the DNA furnished D and trimming. This sample has approximately 160,000 clones in its table, and roughly 80% of those were observed once. The biggest ten clones account for roughly 2% of the sample.

This TCR was recovered from a human donor in good health. The specimen was PBMCs.

The nucleotide sequence is given as TGTGCCAGCAGCCAAGATTCAGGGGGAGCAGCTTTCTTT. It is translated as CASSQDSGGAAFF. The chain is made from TRBV14 and TRBJ1-1; 7 central bases correspond to TRBD1. From its cysteine to its phenylalanine, the CDR3 spans 13 amino acids. Just CDR3 DNA is preserved here, 39 bases in frame from base 1. V is trimmed back by 0 bases and J by 10 bases, and the junction contains 5 bases that no gene match accounts for. The germline V gene sets CDR1 to SGHDN and CDR2 to FVKESK.